This T cell receptor beta chain was captured by sequencing in a study of blood T cells in healthy people across ages. They isolated at least 7 million PBMCs from each sample. PCR was performed a second time for roughly 7 to 12 cycles using a sample-barcoded 5' primer and a J-beta primer mix. TCRdb analysed the 5' RACE reads with MiXCR anew, one entry per CDR3 protein. In the table there are about a million distinct CDR3 sequences, roughly 52% of which are singletons. Germline V lookup: CDR1 MNHEY, CDR2 SVGEGT. This CDR3 comprises 16 residues. The germline V and J ends were trimmed by 6 bases and 5 bases, with 19 bases remaining between them.

The TCR comes from a man aged 25-40 years in good health. Sequences were obtained from blood. This rearrangement joins TRBV6-2 or TRBV6-3 to TRBJ1-4; the D is unclear. CDR3 sequence reads: CASRPRRADGNEKLFF. The CDR3 DNA reads as TGTGCCAGCAGGCCCCGGAGGGCCGACGGAAATGAAAAACTGTTTTTT.